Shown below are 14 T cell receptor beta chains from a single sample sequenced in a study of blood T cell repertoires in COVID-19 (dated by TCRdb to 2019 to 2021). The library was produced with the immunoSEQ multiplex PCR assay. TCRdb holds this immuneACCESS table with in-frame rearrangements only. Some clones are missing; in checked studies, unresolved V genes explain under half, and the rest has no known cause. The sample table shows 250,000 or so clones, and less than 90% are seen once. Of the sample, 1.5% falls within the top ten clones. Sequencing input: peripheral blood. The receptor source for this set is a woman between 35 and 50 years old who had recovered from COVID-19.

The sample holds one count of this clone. CDR3 loop: CSASWHQNQPQHF. The CDR3 DNA is TGCAGTGCTAGTTGGCACCAGAATCAGCCCCAGCATTTT. The rearrangement links TRBV20-1 to TRBJ1-5; D gene uncertain. V dropped 3 bases and J dropped 4 bases, with 10 bases sitting between them. The CDR3 is 13 residues long. Germline CDR1 DFQATT, CDR2 SNEGSKA (reference sequence).

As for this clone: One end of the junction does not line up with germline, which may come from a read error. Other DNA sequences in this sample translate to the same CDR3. As DNA, the CDR3 is TGTGCCAGCAGCCCAGGCCGGAACTACGAGCAGTACTTC. This gives the protein CASSPGRNYEQYF. The rearrangement joins TRBV4-1 to TRBJ2-7; unclear D gene. The V gene's germline CDR1 is MGHRA and CDR2 YSYEKL. The CDR3 has 13 amino acids.

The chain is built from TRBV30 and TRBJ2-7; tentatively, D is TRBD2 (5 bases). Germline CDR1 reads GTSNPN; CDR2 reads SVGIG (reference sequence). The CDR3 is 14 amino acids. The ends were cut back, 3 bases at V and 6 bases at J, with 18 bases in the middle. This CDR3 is CAWRRPGSVGEQYF. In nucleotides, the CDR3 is TGTGCCTGGAGACGTCCGGGGTCGGTAGGCGAGCAGTACTTC.

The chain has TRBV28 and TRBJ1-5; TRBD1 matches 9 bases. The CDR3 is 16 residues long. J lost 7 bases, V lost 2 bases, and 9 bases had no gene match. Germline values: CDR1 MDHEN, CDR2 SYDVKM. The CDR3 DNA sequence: TGTGCCAGCAGTTTAGTAATGGGACAGGGCCTCCAGCCCCAGCATTTT. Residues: CASSLVMGQGLQPQHF.

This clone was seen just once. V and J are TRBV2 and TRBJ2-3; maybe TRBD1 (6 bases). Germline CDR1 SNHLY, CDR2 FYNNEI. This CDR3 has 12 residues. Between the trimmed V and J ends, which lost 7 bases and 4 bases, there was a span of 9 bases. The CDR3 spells CASNTGSDTQYF. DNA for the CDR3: TGTGCCAGCAATACAGGGTCAGATACGCAGTATTTT.

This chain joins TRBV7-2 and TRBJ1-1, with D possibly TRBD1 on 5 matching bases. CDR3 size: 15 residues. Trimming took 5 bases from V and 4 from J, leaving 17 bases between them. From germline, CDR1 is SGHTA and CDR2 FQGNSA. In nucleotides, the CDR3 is TGTGCCAGCAGCCCCGCTAGGGGAAGGGTCACTGAAGCTTTCTTT. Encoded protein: CASSPARGRVTEAFF.

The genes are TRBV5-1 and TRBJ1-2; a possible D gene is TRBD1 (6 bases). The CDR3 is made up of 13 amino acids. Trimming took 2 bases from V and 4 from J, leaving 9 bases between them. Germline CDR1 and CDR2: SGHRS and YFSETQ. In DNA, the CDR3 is TGCGCCAGCAGCTTCGAGGGGGTCTATGGCTACACCTTC. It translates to CASSFEGVYGYTF.

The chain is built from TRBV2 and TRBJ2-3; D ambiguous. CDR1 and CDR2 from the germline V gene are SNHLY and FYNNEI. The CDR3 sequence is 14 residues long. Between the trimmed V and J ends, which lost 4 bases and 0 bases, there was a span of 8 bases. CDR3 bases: TGTGCCAGCAGTGTTGACTCTAGCACAGATACGCAGTATTTT. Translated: CASSVDSSTDTQYF.

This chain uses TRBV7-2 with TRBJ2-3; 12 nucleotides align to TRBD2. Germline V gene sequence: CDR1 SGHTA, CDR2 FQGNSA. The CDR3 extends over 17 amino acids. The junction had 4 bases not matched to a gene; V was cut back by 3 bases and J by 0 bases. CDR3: CASSFRLAGVSTDTQYF. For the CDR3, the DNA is TGTGCCAGCAGCTTTAGACTAGCGGGGGTTAGCACAGATACGCAGTATTTT.

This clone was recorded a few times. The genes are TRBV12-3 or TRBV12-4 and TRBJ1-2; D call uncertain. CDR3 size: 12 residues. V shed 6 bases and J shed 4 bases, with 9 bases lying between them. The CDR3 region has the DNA TGTGCCAGCAGCCCTGGGCCCTATGGCTACACCTTC. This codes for CASSPGPYGYTF.

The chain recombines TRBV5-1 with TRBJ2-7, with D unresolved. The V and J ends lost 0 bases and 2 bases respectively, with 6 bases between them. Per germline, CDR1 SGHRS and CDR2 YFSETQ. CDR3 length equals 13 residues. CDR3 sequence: CASSLDSPYEQYF. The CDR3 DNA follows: TGCGCCAGCAGCTTGGACAGTCCCTACGAGCAGTACTTC.

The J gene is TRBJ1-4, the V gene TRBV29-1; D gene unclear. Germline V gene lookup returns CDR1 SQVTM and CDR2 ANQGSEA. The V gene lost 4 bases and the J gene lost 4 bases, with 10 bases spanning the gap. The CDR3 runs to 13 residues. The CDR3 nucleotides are TGCAGCGTTGCAACTGCGAATAATGAAAAACTGTTTTTT. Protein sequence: CSVATANNEKLFF.

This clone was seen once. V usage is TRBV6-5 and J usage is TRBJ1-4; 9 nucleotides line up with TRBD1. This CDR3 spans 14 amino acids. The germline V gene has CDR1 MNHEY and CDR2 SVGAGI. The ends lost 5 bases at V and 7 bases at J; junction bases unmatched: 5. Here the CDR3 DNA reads TGTGCCAGCAGTCCGGACAGGGGCGGTGAAAAACTGTTTTTT. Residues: CASSPDRGGEKLFF.

The DNA of the CDR3 is TGTGCCAGCAGCGTACAGGGCTCGACCACTGAAGCTTTCTTT. It yields the protein CASSVQGSTTEAFF. V usage is TRBV4-2 and J usage is TRBJ1-1; possibly TRBD1 for D (6 bases). Germline CDR1 and CDR2: LGHNA and YNFKEQ. V was pared by 5 bases and J by 4 bases, with 14 bases between. The CDR3 runs 14 residues.